Shown below are 9 T cell receptor beta chains from a single sample sequenced in a study of cytomegalovirus exposure and HLA in healthy donors. The method was immunoSEQ multiplex PCR; TCRdb's version includes in-frame clones alone and lacks a portion of them. Of about 98,000 clones detected, about 90% appear once; the ten largest clones hold over 6%. Sequenced: PBMCs. These receptors originate from a man in his late teens or twenties in good health and CMV-seropositive.

The CDR3: CASSRDRGYGYTF. The DNA for the CDR3 is TGTGCCAGCAGCAGGGACAGGGGCTATGGCTACACCTTC. This rearrangement joins TRBV5-8 to TRBJ1-2, with TRBD1 matching 10 bases. The CDR3 totals 13 residues. The trim removed 4 bases at V and 4 bases at J, leaving 1 base unmatched. Germline V lookup: CDR1 SGHTS, CDR2 YDEGEE.

This chain connects TRBV7-2 to TRBJ2-2; maybe TRBD1 (5 bases). The CDR3 is made up of 15 amino acids. Trimming took off 0 bases at V and 7 bases at J, with 12 bases between the two ends. Germline V gives CDR1 SGHTA, CDR2 FQGNSA. CDR3 amino acids: CASSLARVASGELFF. DNA of the CDR3: TGTGCCAGCAGCTTAGCCAGGGTCGCGAGCGGGGAGCTGTTTTTT.

The chain combines TRBV27 with TRBJ1-4; TRBD1 aligns across 10 bases. Trimming took 6 bases from V and 10 from J; bases not matched to a gene: 8. This CDR3 has 14 residues. CDR1 is MNHEY, CDR2 SMNVEV, per germline (reference sequence). CDR3 residues: CASRWDRGKGKLFF. DNA of the CDR3: TGTGCCAGCAGATGGGACAGGGGCAAGGGAAAACTGTTTTTT.

In nucleotides, the CDR3 is TGTGCCAGTAGGAGGGACAGGGCGGCAACGAACTCACCCCTCCACTTT. Protein product: CASRRDRAATNSPLHF. The V call is TRBV19, the J call TRBJ1-6; 9 bases align to TRBD1. Per germline, CDR1 LNHDA and CDR2 SQIVND (reference sequence). The CDR3 runs 16 residues. V trimming: 6 bases; J trimming: 10 bases; junction bases outside the gene matches: 13.

The V and J genes are TRBV4-3 and TRBJ1-3, with a weak D call TRBD1 (5 bases). CDR3 length equals 16 residues. CDR1 is LGHNA and CDR2 is YSLEER in the germline V gene. Trimming took off 4 bases at V and 0 bases at J, with 13 bases between the two ends. The CDR3 loop is CASSRGRTNSGNTIYF. CDR3 sequence (DNA): TGCGCCAGCAGCCGGGGCCGAACTAACTCTGGAAACACCATATATTTT.

The chain is built from TRBV7-2 and TRBJ2-5; 8 positions agree with TRBD1. This CDR3 is 15 amino acids long. From germline, CDR1 is SGHTA and CDR2 FQGNSA. The V and J ends lost 1 base and 5 bases, in that order; junction bases with no gene match: 6. CDR3 amino acids: CASSLGWTGRETQYF. The DNA of the CDR3 is TGTGCCAGCAGCTTAGGATGGACAGGGAGGGAGACCCAGTACTTC.

This clone came up once. The V gene is TRBV19, the J gene TRBJ1-1; D not certain. Trimming took off 5 bases at V and 7 bases at J, with 8 bases between the two ends. CDR1 LNHDA and CDR2 SQIVND come from the germline V gene (reference sequence). CDR3 length: 11 amino acids. In DNA, the CDR3 is TGTGCCAGTAGTTTTAGAATTGAAGCTTTCTTT. It yields the protein CASSFRIEAFF.

This chain uses TRBV29-1 with TRBJ1-2, with a possible D match to TRBD1 (5 bases). The CDR3 runs 14 residues. V was clipped by 2 bases and J by 2 bases, with 12 bases between them. The germline gives CDR1 SQVTM, CDR2 ANQGSEA. CDR3 sequence (DNA): TGCAGCGTTGAAATTGACAGCCAAAACTATGGCTACACCTTC. Translating gives CSVEIDSQNYGYTF.

The genes are TRBV28 and TRBJ2-1; 11 bases map to TRBD2. The CDR3 runs 17 residues. Trimming took 4 bases from V and 3 from J; bases not matched to a gene: 8. From germline, CDR1 is MDHEN and CDR2 SYDVKM. The CDR3 DNA reads as TGTGCCAGCAGTTCCGGACTAGCGGGCCACCACTACAATGAGCAGTTCTTC. This gives the protein CASSSGLAGHHYNEQFF.